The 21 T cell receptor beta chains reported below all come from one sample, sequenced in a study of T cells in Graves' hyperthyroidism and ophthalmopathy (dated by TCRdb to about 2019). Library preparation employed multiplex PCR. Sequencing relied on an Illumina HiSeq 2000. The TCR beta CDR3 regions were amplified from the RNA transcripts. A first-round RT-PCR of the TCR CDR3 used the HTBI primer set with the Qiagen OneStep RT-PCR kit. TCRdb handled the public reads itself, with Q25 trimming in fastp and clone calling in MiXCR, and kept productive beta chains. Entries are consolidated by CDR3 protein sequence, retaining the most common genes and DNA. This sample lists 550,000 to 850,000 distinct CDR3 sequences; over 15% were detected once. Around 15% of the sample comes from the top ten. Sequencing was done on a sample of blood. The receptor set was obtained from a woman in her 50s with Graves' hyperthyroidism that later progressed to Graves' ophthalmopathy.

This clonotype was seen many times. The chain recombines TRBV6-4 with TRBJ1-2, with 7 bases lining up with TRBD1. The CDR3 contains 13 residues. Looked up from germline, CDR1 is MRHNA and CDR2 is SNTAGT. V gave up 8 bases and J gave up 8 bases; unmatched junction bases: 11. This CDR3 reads CASGEDRLPGYTF. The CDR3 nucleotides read TGTGCCAGCGGGGAGGACAGGCTCCCAGGCTACACCTTC.

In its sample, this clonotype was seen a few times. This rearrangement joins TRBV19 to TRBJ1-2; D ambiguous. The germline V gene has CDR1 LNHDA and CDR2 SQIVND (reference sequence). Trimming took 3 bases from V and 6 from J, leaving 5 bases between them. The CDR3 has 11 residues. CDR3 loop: CASSMGNGYTF. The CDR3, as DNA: TGTGCCAGTAGTATGGGGAATGGCTACACCTTC.

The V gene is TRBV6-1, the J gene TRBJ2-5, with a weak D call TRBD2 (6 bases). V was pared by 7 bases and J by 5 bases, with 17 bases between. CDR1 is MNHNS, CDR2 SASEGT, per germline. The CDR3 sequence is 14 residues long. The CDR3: CASNRLGPSETQYF. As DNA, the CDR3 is TGTGCCAGCAACCGACTAGGCCCCTCTGAGACCCAGTACTTC.

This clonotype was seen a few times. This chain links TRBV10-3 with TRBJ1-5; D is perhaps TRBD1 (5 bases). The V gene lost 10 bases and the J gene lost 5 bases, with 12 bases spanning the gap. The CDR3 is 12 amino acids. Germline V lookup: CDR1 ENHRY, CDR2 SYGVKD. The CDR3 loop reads CATRGLDQPQHF. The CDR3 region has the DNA TGTGCCACACGGGGGTTAGATCAGCCCCAGCATTTT.

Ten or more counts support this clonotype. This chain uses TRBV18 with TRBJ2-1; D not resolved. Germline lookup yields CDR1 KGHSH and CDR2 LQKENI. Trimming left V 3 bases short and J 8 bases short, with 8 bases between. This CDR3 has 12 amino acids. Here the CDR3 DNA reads TGTGCCAGCTCACCTGAGTTGGATGAGCAGTTCTTC. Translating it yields CASSPELDEQFF. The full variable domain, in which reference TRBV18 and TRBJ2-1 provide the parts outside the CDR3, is NAGVMQNPRHLVRRRGQEARLRCSPMKGHSHVYWYRQLPEEGLKFMVYLQKENIIDESGMPKERFSAEFPKEGPSILRIQQVVRGDSAAYFCASSPELDEQFFGPGTRLTVL.

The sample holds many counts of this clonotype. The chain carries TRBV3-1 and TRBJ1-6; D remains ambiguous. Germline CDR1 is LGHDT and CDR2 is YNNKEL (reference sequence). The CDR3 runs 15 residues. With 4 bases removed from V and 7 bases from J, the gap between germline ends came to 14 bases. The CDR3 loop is CASSPRRVPNSPLHF. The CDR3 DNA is TGTGCCAGCAGCCCACGTCGGGTTCCCAATTCACCCCTCCACTTT. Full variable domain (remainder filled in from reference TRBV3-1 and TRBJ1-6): DTAVSQTPKYLVTQMGNDKSIKCEQNLGHDTMYWYKQDSKKFLKIMFSYNNKELIINETVPNRFSPKSPDKAHLNLHINSLELGDSAVYFCASSPRRVPNSPLHFGNGTRLTVT.

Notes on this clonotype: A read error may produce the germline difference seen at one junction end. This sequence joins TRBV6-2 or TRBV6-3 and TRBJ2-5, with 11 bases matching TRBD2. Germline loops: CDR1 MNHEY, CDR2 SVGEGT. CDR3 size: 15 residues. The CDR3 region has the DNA TGTGCCGGGAGACTAGCGGGGAAAAGCCAAGAGACCCGGTACTTC. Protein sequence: CAGRLAGKSQETRYF.

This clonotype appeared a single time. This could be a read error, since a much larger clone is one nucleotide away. The CDR3 DNA is TGCGCCAGCGATGAACAGGTGATCGGGGAGCTGTTTTTT. This sequence encodes CASDEQVIGELFF. The chain employs TRBV5-1 and TRBJ2-2, with a possible D match to TRBD1 (5 bases). Germline V gene lookup returns CDR1 SGHRS and CDR2 YFSETQ. Trimming stripped 7 bases from V and 7 bases from J, with 14 bases between. This CDR3 is 13 amino acids long.

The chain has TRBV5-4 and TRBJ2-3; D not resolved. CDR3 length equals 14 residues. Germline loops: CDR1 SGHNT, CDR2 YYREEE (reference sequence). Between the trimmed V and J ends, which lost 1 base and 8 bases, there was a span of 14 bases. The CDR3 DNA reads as TGTGCCAGCAGCTTGAACTCGGCTGGCGGTACGCAGTATTTT. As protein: CASSLNSAGGTQYF.

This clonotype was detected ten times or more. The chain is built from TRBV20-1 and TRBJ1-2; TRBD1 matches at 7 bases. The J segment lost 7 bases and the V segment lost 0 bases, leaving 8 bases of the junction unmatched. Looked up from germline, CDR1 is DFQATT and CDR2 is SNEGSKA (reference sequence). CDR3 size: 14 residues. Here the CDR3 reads CSARDHRGAGGYTF. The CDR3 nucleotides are TGCAGTGCTAGAGATCACAGGGGCGCGGGTGGCTACACCTTC.

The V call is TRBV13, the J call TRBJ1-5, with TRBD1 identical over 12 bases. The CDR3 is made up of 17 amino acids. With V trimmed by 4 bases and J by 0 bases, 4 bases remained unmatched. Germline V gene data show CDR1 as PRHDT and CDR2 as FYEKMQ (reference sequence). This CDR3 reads CASSSGTGGNSNQPQHF. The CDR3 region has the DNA TGTGCCAGCAGCTCCGGGACAGGGGGCAATAGCAATCAGCCCCAGCATTTT.

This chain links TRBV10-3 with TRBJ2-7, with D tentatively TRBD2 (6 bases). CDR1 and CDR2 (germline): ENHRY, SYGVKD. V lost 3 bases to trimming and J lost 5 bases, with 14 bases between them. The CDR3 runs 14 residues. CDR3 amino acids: CAISERRGLNEQYF. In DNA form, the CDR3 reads TGTGCCATCAGTGAACGGCGGGGTCTAAACGAGCAGTACTTC.

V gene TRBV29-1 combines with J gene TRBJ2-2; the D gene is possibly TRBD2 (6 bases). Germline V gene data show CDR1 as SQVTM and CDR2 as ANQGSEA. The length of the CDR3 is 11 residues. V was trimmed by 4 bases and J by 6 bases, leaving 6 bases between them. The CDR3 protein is CSVAGAGELFF. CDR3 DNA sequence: TGCAGCGTTGCGGGGGCCGGGGAGCTGTTTTTT.

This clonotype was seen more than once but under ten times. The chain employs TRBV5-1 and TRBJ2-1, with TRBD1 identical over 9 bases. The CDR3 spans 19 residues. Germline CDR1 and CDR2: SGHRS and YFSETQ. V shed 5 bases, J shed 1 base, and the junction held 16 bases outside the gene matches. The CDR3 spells CASRGLGSRQGDSYNEQFF. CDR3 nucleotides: TGCGCCAGCAGAGGCTTAGGGAGTAGACAGGGGGATTCCTACAATGAGCAGTTCTTC.

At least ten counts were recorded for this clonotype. In DNA form, the CDR3 reads TGTGCCAGCAGCTTAGTAACTGTGGGCAGGGGCTACACCTTC. Its translation: CASSLVTVGRGYTF. V gene TRBV11-2 combines with J gene TRBJ1-2, with unresolved D. This CDR3 has 14 amino acids. The germline V gene encodes CDR1 SGHAT and CDR2 FQNNGV. The V gene lost 1 base and the J gene lost 8 bases, with 14 bases spanning the gap.

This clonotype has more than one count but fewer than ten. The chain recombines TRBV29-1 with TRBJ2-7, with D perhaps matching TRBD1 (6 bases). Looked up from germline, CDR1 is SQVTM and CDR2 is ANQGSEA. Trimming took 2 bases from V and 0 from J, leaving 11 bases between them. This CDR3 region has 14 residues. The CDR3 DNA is TGCAGCGTTGAAAAGGGGGACCTCTCCTACGAGCAGTACTTC. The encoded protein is CSVEKGDLSYEQYF.

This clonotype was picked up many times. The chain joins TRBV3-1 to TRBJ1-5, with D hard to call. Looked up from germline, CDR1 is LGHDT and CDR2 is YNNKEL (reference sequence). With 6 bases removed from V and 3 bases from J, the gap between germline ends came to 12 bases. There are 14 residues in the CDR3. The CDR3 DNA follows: TGTGCCAGCAGTCACGGGCTCTCCAATCAGCCCCAGCATTTT. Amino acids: CASSHGLSNQPQHF. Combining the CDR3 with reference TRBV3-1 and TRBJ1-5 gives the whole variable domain DTAVSQTPKYLVTQMGNDKSIKCEQNLGHDTMYWYKQDSKKFLKIMFSYNNKELIINETVPNRFSPKSPDKAHLNLHINSLELGDSAVYFCASSHGLSNQPQHFGDGTRLSIL.

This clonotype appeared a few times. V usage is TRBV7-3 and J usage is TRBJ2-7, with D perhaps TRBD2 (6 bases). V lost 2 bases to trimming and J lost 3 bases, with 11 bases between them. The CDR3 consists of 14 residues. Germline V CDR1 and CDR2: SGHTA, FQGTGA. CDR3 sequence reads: CASSLDGGHYEQYF. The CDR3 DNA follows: TGTGCCAGCAGCTTAGACGGGGGTCACTACGAGCAGTACTTC.

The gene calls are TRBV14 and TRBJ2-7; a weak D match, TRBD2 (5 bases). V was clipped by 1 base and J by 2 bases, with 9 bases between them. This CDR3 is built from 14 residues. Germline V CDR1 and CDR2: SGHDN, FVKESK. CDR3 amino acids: CASSQGLNPYEQYF. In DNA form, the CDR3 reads TGTGCCAGCAGCCAAGGACTAAACCCCTACGAGCAGTACTTC. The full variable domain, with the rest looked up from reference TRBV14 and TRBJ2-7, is EAGVTQFPSHSVIEKGQTVTLRCDPISGHDNLYWYRRVMGKEIKFLLHFVKESKQDESGMPNNRFLAERTGGTYSTLKVQPAELEDSGVYFCASSQGLNPYEQYFGPGTRLTVT.

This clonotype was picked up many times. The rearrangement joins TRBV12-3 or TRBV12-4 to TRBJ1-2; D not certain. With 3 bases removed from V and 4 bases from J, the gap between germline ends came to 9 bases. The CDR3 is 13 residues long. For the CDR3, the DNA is TGTGCCAGCAGTTTTGGCCACCGCTATGGCTACACCTTC. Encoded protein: CASSFGHRYGYTF.

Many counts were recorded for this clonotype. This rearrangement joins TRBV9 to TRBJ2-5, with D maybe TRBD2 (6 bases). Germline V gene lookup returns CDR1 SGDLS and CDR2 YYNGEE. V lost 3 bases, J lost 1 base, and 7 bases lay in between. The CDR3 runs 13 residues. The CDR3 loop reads CASSGDFQETQYF. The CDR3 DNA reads TGTGCCAGCAGCGGGGACTTCCAAGAGACCCAGTACTTC. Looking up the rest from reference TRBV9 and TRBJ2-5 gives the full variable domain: DSGVTQTPKHLITATGQRVTLRCSPRSGDLSVYWYQQSLDQGLQFLIQYYNGEERAKGNILERFSAQQFPDLHSELNLSSLELGDSALYFCASSGDFQETQYFGPGTRLLVL.